The source of this T cell receptor (beta chain) is a study of OX40 agonist ivuxolimab in advanced cancers. Study results and caveats: Among some nonresponders, normalized T-cell clonal expansion was also low. Among the lowest peripheral clonal expansion occurred in 0.1-3.0 mg/kg partial responders. In general, CD8+ T cells held more expanded clones than CD4+ did, on average.

The CDR3 totals 14 residues. V shed 6 bases and J shed 4 bases, with 15 bases lying between them. Germline CDR1 KGHSH, CDR2 LQKENI. TCRdb's table, derived via immunoSEQ multiplex PCR, lists solely in-frame clones and lacks some. This sample has fewer than 70,000 clones, with roughly 85% found just once. This clone came up once. Its antigen remains unknown. The chain joins TRBV18 to TRBJ1-2, with D perhaps TRBD1 (6 bases). Source: CD4+ or CD8+ T cells sorted from blood, taken in a trial of the OX40 agonist ivuxolimab. The source of this sequence is an adult with an advanced solid tumor such as melanoma, head and neck, liver or kidney cancer. CDR3 in amino acids: CASSPGDRGYGYTF. The CDR3 DNA sequence: TGTGCCAGCTCCCCAGGGGACCGAGGCTATGGCTACACCTTC.